This entry features one TCR beta chain sequence. As yet, its antigen is unknown. This entry comes from a study of vaccination and CD4 T cells after COVID-19. Overall study: Post-COVID draws came a median roughly 97 days after diagnosis (range 35 to 161). For control cultures, the treatment was a CEFX pool, an HIV-1 Nef pool, or no peptide.

CDR1 and CDR2 (germline): MNHNS, SASEGT. This CDR3 is built from 15 residues. V gave up 7 bases and J gave up 3 bases, with 16 bases separating them. The Oncomine TCR Beta short-read assay was what sequenced the DNA obtained from cultured CD4+ T cells. The genomic DNA was obtained from cultured CD4+ T cells by extraction with the QIAamp micro DNA kit. Each CDR3 protein gets one entry after TCRdb re-called the PCR reads with MiXCR. Here the sample spans over 8,500 distinct CDR3 sequences, 65% to 70% being singletons. Treatment in this sample: approximately 9-day PBMC culture with coronavirus spike peptide pools or control peptides (ViraFEST assay).

V is TRBV6-1 and J is TRBJ1-5; D is unresolved. Source: CD4+ T cells from blood, cultured in vitro, taken before SARS-CoV-2 vaccination. The source is a human donor who had recovered from COVID-19. The chain's CDR3 is CASIETGLNNQPQHF. DNA for the CDR3: TGTGCCAGCATAGAGACGGGTCTCAACAATCAGCCCCAGCATTTT.